The 3 T cell receptor beta chains reported below all come from one sample, sequenced in a study of long-term antiretroviral therapy in people with HIV. A v3.0 immunoSEQ assay was performed at survey level. Produced via immunoSEQ multiplex PCR; TCRdb's table is partial and in-frame only. The profile covers 11,000 or so clones, with almost 80% appearing a single time and about 9.9% taken by the ten largest. This specimen was unsorted PBMCs, taken 0.8 years before starting antiretroviral therapy. The receptors here all came from a woman in her thirties or forties with HIV.

The chain couples TRBV19 to TRBJ2-7; D is tentatively TRBD1 or TRBD2 (6 bases each). V dropped 6 bases and J dropped 6 bases, with 18 bases sitting between them. The CDR3 has 14 amino acids. CDR1 LNHDA and CDR2 SQIVND come from the germline V gene (reference sequence). The CDR3 loop reads CASRPAARGREQYF. The DNA for the CDR3 is TGTGCCAGTAGACCCGCGGCCCGGGGGCGCGAGCAGTACTTC. Full variable domain (outside the CDR3, taken from reference TRBV19 and TRBJ2-7): DGGITQSPKYLFRKEGQNVTLSCEQNLNHDAMYWYRQDPGQGLRLIYYSQIVNDFQKGDIAEGYSVSREKKESFPLTVTSAQKNPTAFYLCASRPAARGREQYFGPGTRLTVT.

This clone occurred once. The rearrangement uses TRBV9 and TRBJ1-5; D perhaps matches TRBD1 (6 bases). The germline gives CDR1 SGDLS, CDR2 YYNGEE. V dropped 4 bases and J dropped 0 bases, with 11 bases sitting between them. CDR3 length: 15 residues. In nucleotides, the CDR3 is TGTGCCAGCAGCCCCCGGACAGTTAGCAATCAGCCCCAGCATTTT. This encodes CASSPRTVSNQPQHF.

The chain uses TRBV6-6 and TRBJ1-1, with a possible D match to TRBD1 (6 bases). This CDR3 spans 12 amino acids. Germline V gene sequence: CDR1 MNHNY, CDR2 SVGAGI (reference sequence). Trimming removed 4 bases at V and 5 bases at J, with 8 bases between. CDR3 region: CASSFGQTEAFF. CDR3 coding DNA: TGTGCCAGCAGTTTCGGACAGACTGAAGCTTTCTTT.